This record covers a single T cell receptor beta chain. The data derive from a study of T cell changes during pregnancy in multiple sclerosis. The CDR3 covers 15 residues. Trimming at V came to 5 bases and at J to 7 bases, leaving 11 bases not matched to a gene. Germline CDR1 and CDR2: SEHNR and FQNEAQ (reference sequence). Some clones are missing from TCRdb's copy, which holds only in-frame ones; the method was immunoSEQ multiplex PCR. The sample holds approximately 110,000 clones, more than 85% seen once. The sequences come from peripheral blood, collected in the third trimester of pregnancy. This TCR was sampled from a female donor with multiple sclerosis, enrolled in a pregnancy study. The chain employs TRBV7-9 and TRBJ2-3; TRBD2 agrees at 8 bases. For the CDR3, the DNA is TGTGCCAGCAGCCCCCGGACGGGGGGGAGGAATACGCAGTATTTT. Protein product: CASSPRTGGRNTQYF. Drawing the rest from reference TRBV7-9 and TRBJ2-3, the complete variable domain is DTGVSQNPRHKITKRGQNVTFRCDPISEHNRLYWYRQTLGQGPEFLTYFQNEAQLEKSRLLSDRFSAERPKGSFSTLEIQRTEQGDSAMYLCASSPRTGGRNTQYFGPGTRLTVL.